This TCR beta chain was identified during a study of blood T cell repertoires in COVID-19. This table comes from immunoSEQ multiplex PCR, and its TCRdb copy is limited to in-frame clones, with some not included. Of 130,000 to 150,000 clones listed, 80% are singletons. What was sequenced was peripheral blood. The receptor comes from a man in his sixties with active or convalescent COVID-19.

In DNA form, the CDR3 reads TGTGCCATCACCGGGACTAGCGGGGTCAGCACAGATACGCAGTATTTT. This translates into CAITGTSGVSTDTQYF. The J gene is TRBJ2-3, the V gene TRBV10-3; 13 positions match TRBD2. The CDR3 consists of 16 residues. The trim removed 7 bases at V and 0 bases at J, leaving 4 bases unmatched. Germline-derived CDR1 and CDR2 are ENHRY and SYGVKD.